One sample yielded the 16 T cell receptor beta chains listed below, sequenced in a study of shared clonotypes between healthy human individuals. Only in-frame clones appear in the TCRdb table, and some are missing; sequencing was by immunoSEQ multiplex PCR. The sample lists around 580,000 clones; roughly 98% were seen once. Cells designated naive CD8 were CD45RO-negative and were positively selected for CCR7, with terminally differentiated effector memory CD45RA+ cells excluded. What was sequenced was naive CD8+ T cells sorted from blood. All receptors derive from a man aged 25-40 years in good health.

V usage is TRBV2 and J usage is TRBJ2-2; maybe TRBD2 (5 bases). Germline lookup yields CDR1 SNHLY and CDR2 FYNNEI. CDR3 length: 14 residues. Trimming pared 5 bases from V and 1 base from J, leaving 8 bases between. The CDR3: CASSPEGNTGELFF. In DNA form, the CDR3 reads TGTGCCAGCAGTCCCGAGGGGAACACCGGGGAGCTGTTTTTT.

The J gene is TRBJ2-1, the V gene TRBV7-9; tentative D call: TRBD2 (5 bases). There are 16 residues in the CDR3. The germline gives CDR1 SEHNR, CDR2 FQNEAQ (reference sequence). Trimming shortened V by 4 bases and J by 2 bases, and 15 bases separated the two germline ends. In nucleotides, the CDR3 is TGTGCCAGCAGCTCTAGTGAACTAGTCCCCTACAATGAGCAGTTCTTC. Protein sequence: CASSSSELVPYNEQFF.

The V gene is TRBV6-5, the J gene TRBJ2-7; D call uncertain. Trimming cost V 0 bases and J 2 bases, with 11 bases left between them. Germline CDR1 and CDR2: MNHEY and SVGAGI. The CDR3 totals 15 residues. The CDR3 spells CASSYSSGSPYEQYF. CDR3 bases: TGTGCCAGCAGTTACTCATCGGGTTCTCCCTACGAGCAGTACTTC.

The chain uses TRBV9 and TRBJ2-1; D uncertain. V gave up 3 bases and J gave up 4 bases, with 8 bases separating them. CDR3 length equals 13 residues. Germline V gene sequence: CDR1 SGDLS, CDR2 YYNGEE. CDR3 sequence (DNA): TGTGCCAGCAGCGCTCCCCCTTACAATGAGCAGTTCTTC. It is translated as CASSAPPYNEQFF.

This chain connects TRBV4-1 to TRBJ2-7, with D hard to call. V shed 1 base and J shed 1 base, with 14 bases lying between them. The CDR3 spans 16 residues. The germline CDR1 and CDR2 sequences are MGHRA and YSYEKL. The CDR3: CASSQGPITGSYEQYF. The CDR3 bases are TGCGCCAGCAGCCAAGGTCCGATAACTGGGTCCTACGAGCAGTACTTC.

The chain employs TRBV29-1 and TRBJ2-1; 11 bases match TRBD2. This CDR3 has 15 residues. Germline CDR1 is SQVTM and CDR2 is ANQGSEA. V shed 2 bases, J shed 5 bases, and the junction held 5 bases outside the gene matches. Here the CDR3 reads CSVEYPLAGDNEQFF. The CDR3 coding sequence is TGCAGCGTTGAATACCCACTAGCGGGAGACAATGAGCAGTTCTTC.

The chain uses TRBV28 and TRBJ1-1, with D possibly TRBD1 on 5 matching bases. This CDR3 has 12 residues. V lost 6 bases, J lost 5 bases, and 10 bases lay in between. The germline V gene encodes CDR1 MDHEN and CDR2 SYDVKM. The CDR3 loop is CASRGRGTEAFF. For the CDR3, the DNA is TGTGCCAGCAGGGGACGAGGGACTGAAGCTTTCTTT.

The chain employs TRBV5-6 and TRBJ2-1; 9 bases match TRBD2. This CDR3 has 16 residues. From germline, CDR1 is SGHDT and CDR2 YYEEEE. The V gene end was trimmed by 3 bases and the J gene end by 8 bases; junction bases not matched to a gene: 12. The CDR3 is CASSYGGAGGPDEQFF. The CDR3 nucleotides read TGTGCCAGCAGCTATGGCGGGGCGGGAGGGCCCGATGAGCAGTTCTTC. The full variable domain, completed using reference TRBV5-6 and TRBJ2-1, is DAGVTQSPTHLIKTRGQQVTLRCSPKSGHDTVSWYQQALGQGPQFIFQYYEEEERQRGNFPDRFSGHQFPNYSSELNVNALLLGDSALYLCASSYGGAGGPDEQFFGPGTRLTVL.

This chain uses TRBV5-1 with TRBJ2-5, with a tentative D call TRBD1 (5 bases). From germline, CDR1 is SGHRS and CDR2 YFSETQ. This CDR3 spans 15 amino acids. Trimming cost V 4 bases and J 4 bases, with 17 bases left between them. The CDR3, as DNA: TGCGCCAGCAGCCCCCGGTGGGGCGGTGGAGAGACCCAGTACTTC. This translates into CASSPRWGGGETQYF.

The V gene is TRBV19, the J gene TRBJ1-2; 8 bases fit TRBD1. The germline gives CDR1 LNHDA, CDR2 SQIVND (reference sequence). With V trimmed by 1 base and J by 5 bases, 6 bases remained unmatched. There are 15 residues in the CDR3. CDR3 DNA sequence: TGTGCCAGTAGTATAGCAATAGGGGACAGGTATGGCTACACCTTC. Translated, it gives CASSIAIGDRYGYTF.

The chain couples TRBV5-1 to TRBJ2-1, with D uncertain. The germline V and J ends were trimmed by 4 bases and 6 bases, with 8 bases remaining between them. This CDR3 is built from 12 residues. The germline V gene encodes CDR1 SGHRS and CDR2 YFSETQ. CDR3 amino acids: CASSRGLNEQFF. The CDR3, as DNA: TGCGCCAGCAGCCGCGGTCTCAATGAGCAGTTCTTC.

J is TRBJ2-7 and V is TRBV4-1; 8 bases are a match to TRBD2. There are 15 residues in the CDR3. The junction had 9 bases not matched to a gene; V was cut back by 8 bases and J by 0 bases. Per the germline V gene, CDR1 is MGHRA and CDR2 is YSYEKL. CDR3 sequence: CASSHSTSGSYEQYF. The CDR3 DNA sequence: TGCGCCAGCTCTCATAGCACTAGCGGCTCCTACGAGCAGTACTTC.

The rearrangement uses TRBV27 and TRBJ1-5; D is unclear. CDR1 is MNHEY, CDR2 SMNVEV, per germline (reference sequence). CDR3 length: 14 amino acids. Trimming shortened V by 3 bases and J by 0 bases, and 6 bases separated the two germline ends. In DNA form, the CDR3 reads TGTGCCAGCAGTTTGGTGCGTAGCAATCAGCCCCAGCATTTT. Its translation is CASSLVRSNQPQHF.

The chain employs TRBV10-3 and TRBJ2-1; 10 bases match TRBD1. The CDR3 runs 16 residues. Trimming removed 2 bases from V and 7 bases from J; junction bases left unmatched: 8. Looked up from germline, CDR1 is ENHRY and CDR2 is SYGVKD. DNA of the CDR3: TGTGCCATCAGTGAGGCTGGGACAGGGGAGGATAATGAGCAGTTCTTC. It is translated as CAISEAGTGEDNEQFF.

The genes are TRBV11-2 and TRBJ1-4; no firm D call. The CDR3 length is 15 residues. Deletions cut 1 base from V and 0 bases from J, with 6 bases between. CDR1 is SGHAT and CDR2 is FQNNGV in the germline V gene. The CDR3 protein is CASSLAPATNEKLFF. The CDR3 coding sequence is TGTGCCAGCAGCTTAGCACCCGCAACTAATGAAAAACTGTTTTTT.

The chain is built from TRBV15 and TRBJ2-7; D gene unclear. The ends were cut back, 0 bases at V and 3 bases at J, with 12 bases in the middle. The CDR3 runs 15 residues. From germline, CDR1 is LNHNV and CDR2 YYDKDF (reference sequence). The CDR3 sequence: CATSRDRYSYYEQYF. For the CDR3, the DNA is TGTGCCACCAGCAGAGACAGGTACTCTTACTACGAGCAGTACTTC. Drawing the rest from reference TRBV15 and TRBJ2-7, the complete variable domain is DAMVIQNPRYQVTQFGKPVTLSCSQTLNHNVMYWYQQKSSQAPKLLFHYYDKDFNNEADTPDNFQSRRPNTSFCFLDIRSPGLGDTAMYLCATSRDRYSYYEQYFGPGTRLTVT.